A few counts support the clone carrying this T cell receptor (beta chain). Antigen: not known. This record comes from a study of blood T cells in healthy people across ages. Study results and caveats: When set beside aged donors, long-lived donors presented more naive CD4+ cells and higher diversity.

This CDR3 contains 12 residues. The ends were cut back, 2 bases at V and 8 bases at J, with 11 bases in the middle. The germline V gene has CDR1 SQVTM and CDR2 ANQGSEA. Aged about 6 to 95, donors were systemically healthy Caucasians from Russia. Alongside a J-beta primer mix, a sample-barcoded 5' primer served in a second PCR lasting about 7 to 11 cycles. TCRdb recomputed calls from the 5' RACE reads with MiXCR, one row per CDR3 protein. The data show approximately 760,000 distinct CDR3 sequences, just under 25% seen once. The same specimen was also included in a second study, on T cells of mothers and their children.

This sequence originates from a boy aged 5 to 17 in good health. Sequencing input: blood. The gene calls are TRBV29-1 and TRBJ2-3; maybe TRBD2 (5 bases). Here the CDR3 reads CSVEPGAATQYF. The CDR3 bases are TGCAGCGTTGAACCTGGAGCGGCTACGCAGTATTTT.